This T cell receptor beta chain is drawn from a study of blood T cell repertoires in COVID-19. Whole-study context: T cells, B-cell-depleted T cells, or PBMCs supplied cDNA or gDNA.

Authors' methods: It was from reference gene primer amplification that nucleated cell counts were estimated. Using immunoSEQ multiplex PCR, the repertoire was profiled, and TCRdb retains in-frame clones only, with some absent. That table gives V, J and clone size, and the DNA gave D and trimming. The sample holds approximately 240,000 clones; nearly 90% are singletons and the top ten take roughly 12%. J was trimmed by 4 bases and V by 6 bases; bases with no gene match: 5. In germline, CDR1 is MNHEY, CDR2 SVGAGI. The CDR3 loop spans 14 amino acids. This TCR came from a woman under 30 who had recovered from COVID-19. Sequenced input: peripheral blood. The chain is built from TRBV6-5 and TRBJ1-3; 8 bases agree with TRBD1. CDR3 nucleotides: TGTGCCAGCAGAACGACAGGGGCAGGAAACACCATATATTTT. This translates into CASRTTGAGNTIYF.